These 30 T cell receptor beta chains were all obtained from the same sample, sequenced in a study of molecular identifiers for immune sequencing clone quantification. Each CDR3 protein is one row after TCRdb ran MiXCR on the PCR reads. The sample includes 90,000 to 120,000 distinct CDR3 sequences, around a third seen only once; the top ten take 4% to 5%. The sample comprised naive CD8+ T cells from blood, with Jurkat cell RNA spiked in. Subset meaning: FACS-sorted CD8+CD4-CCR7+CD45RA+ naive T cells. The receptors here all came from a human donor in good health. Some libraries in this study had Jurkat cell RNA spiked in.

This sequence joins TRBV6-6 and TRBJ2-3, with 7 positions matching TRBD1. Per the germline V gene, CDR1 is MNHNY and CDR2 is SVGAGI (reference sequence). The trim removed 4 bases at V and 0 bases at J, leaving 7 bases unmatched. The CDR3 has 16 amino acids. CDR3 region: CASSSPGTVSTDTQYF. The DNA of the CDR3 is TGTGCCAGCAGTTCCCCCGGGACAGTTAGCACAGATACGCAGTATTTT.

V gene TRBV9 combines with J gene TRBJ2-3; 7 nucleotides align to TRBD2. Looked up from germline, CDR1 is SGDLS and CDR2 is YYNGEE. The CDR3 loop spans 13 amino acids. Germline trimming cut 4 bases from V and 14 bases from J; bases unmatched to any gene: 13. CDR3 DNA: TGTGCCAGCAGCCCCGGTAGCGGGCTTGGGTTGTATTTT. Residues: CASSPGSGLGLYF.

To note about this clonotype: A much larger clone lies a single base off, so this may be a read error. The chain carries TRBV7-9 and TRBJ1-5; D uncertain. This CDR3 is built from 13 residues. CDR1 and CDR2 (germline): SEHNR, FQNEAQ (reference sequence). The CDR3 DNA is TGTGCCAGCAGCTTACAAGTAAATCAGCCCCAGCGTTTT. Its protein is CASSLQVNQPQRF.

On this clonotype itself: A much larger clone differs by one base, so this may be a read error. The chain employs TRBV28 and TRBJ2-7; a possible D gene is TRBD2 (6 bases). CDR3 length equals 14 residues. Per the germline V gene, CDR1 is MDHEN and CDR2 is SYDVKM. CDR3 in amino acids: CASSPGTGSYERYF. DNA for the CDR3: TGTGCCAGCAGCCCCGGGACTGGTTCCTACGAGCGGTACTTC.

This clonotype was found many times. V gene TRBV7-9 combines with J gene TRBJ2-4; D is uncertain. The germline V and J ends were trimmed by 4 bases and 1 base, with 20 bases remaining between them. Germline-derived CDR1 and CDR2 are SEHNR and FQNEAQ (reference sequence). The CDR3 consists of 18 residues. The CDR3 DNA reads TGTGCCAGCAGCTCCGTGGGTGGTACGCTTGTGGCCAAAAACATTCAGTACTTC. Translation gives CASSSVGGTLVAKNIQYF.

The chain joins TRBV25-1 to TRBJ1-1; D perhaps matches TRBD1 (6 bases). Trimming removed 3 bases from V and 1 base from J, with 12 bases in between. The germline gives CDR1 MGHDK, CDR2 SYGVNS. The CDR3 sequence is 15 residues long. As DNA, the CDR3 is TGTGCCAGCAGTGACCCAGAGGGGGAGAACACTGAAGCTTTCTTT. Its protein product is CASSDPEGENTEAFF.

About this clonotype: One base away lies a much larger clone, so this may be a sequencing read error. This chain links TRBV5-4 with TRBJ2-1; the D gene is possibly TRBD2 (5 bases). CDR1 SGHNT and CDR2 YYREEE come from the germline V gene (reference sequence). V shed 3 bases and J shed 4 bases, with 8 bases lying between them. This CDR3 is 13 amino acids long. CDR3 protein: CASSSGSYNEQFF. DNA for the CDR3: TGTGCCAGCAGCTCGGGATCGTACAATGAGCAGTTCTTC.

This clonotype was recorded at least ten times. The chain links TRBV7-6 to TRBJ2-7; 9 bases align to TRBD1. J was trimmed by 3 bases and V by 5 bases; bases with no gene match: 5. CDR1 is SGHVS, CDR2 FNYEAQ, per germline. The CDR3 contains 14 residues. For the CDR3, the DNA is TGTGCCAGCAGCAACCGGGACAGGGACTACGAGCAGTACTTC. Amino acids: CASSNRDRDYEQYF.

Turning to this clonotype: A much more abundant neighbour one base away suggests this may be a read error. CDR3 residues: CASSFGNYGYAF. The CDR3 coding sequence is TGTGCCAGCAGTTTTGGCAACTATGGCTACGCCTTC. V and J are TRBV12-3 or TRBV12-4 and TRBJ1-2, with D uncertain. The CDR3 sequence is 12 residues long.

About this clonotype itself: A much larger clone sits a single nucleotide away, making a read error possible. The J gene is TRBJ2-7, the V gene TRBV20-1; D is unclear. Trimming took 0 bases from V and 2 from J, leaving 14 bases between them. CDR1 DFQATT and CDR2 SNEGSKA come from the germline V gene (reference sequence). The CDR3 totals 15 residues. CDR3 sequence: CSARDAVSKTYEQYF. CDR3 DNA sequence: TGCAGTGCTAGAGATGCAGTATCTAAGACCTACGAGCAGTACTTC.

The sample holds many counts of this clonotype. The V call is TRBV27, the J call TRBJ1-2, with D possibly matching TRBD1 (6 bases). There are 15 residues in the CDR3. Germline CDR1 reads MNHEY; CDR2 reads SMNVEV (reference sequence). V shed 8 bases and J shed 2 bases, with 18 bases lying between them. The CDR3 sequence: CASLGTTQQNYGYTF. As DNA, the CDR3 is TGTGCCAGCCTTGGGACAACCCAACAGAACTATGGCTACACCTTC.

This clonotype was recorded at least ten times. This chain uses TRBV6-6 with TRBJ2-3; no clear D gene. The CDR3 covers 13 residues. Between the trimmed V and J ends, which lost 0 bases and 9 bases, there was a span of 10 bases. The germline gives CDR1 MNHNY, CDR2 SVGAGI (reference sequence). DNA of the CDR3: TGTGCCAGCAGTTACTCAATTATGCTGACGCAGTATTTT. It is translated as CASSYSIMLTQYF.

The chain employs TRBV11-2 and TRBJ1-6; possibly TRBD1 for D (6 bases). This CDR3 region has 21 residues. V gave up 5 bases and J gave up 7 bases, with 33 bases separating them. Germline CDR1 and CDR2: SGHAT and FQNNGV. CDR3 region: CASSTLAGGFISDASNSPLHF. The CDR3 DNA reads TGTGCCAGCAGCACCCTGGCGGGGGGCTTTATTTCCGACGCGTCCAATTCACCCCTCCACTTT.

V is TRBV14 and J is TRBJ1-4; the match to TRBD1 covers 7 bases. Trimming cost V 3 bases and J 1 base; bases outside gene matches: 2. Per germline, CDR1 SGHDN and CDR2 FVKESK. The CDR3 sequence is 15 residues long. The CDR3 coding sequence is TGTGCCAGCAGCCAGGACAGGCGAACTAATGAAAAACTGTTTTTT. This translates into CASSQDRRTNEKLFF. Full variable domain (rest looked up from reference TRBV14 and TRBJ1-4): EAGVTQFPSHSVIEKGQTVTLRCDPISGHDNLYWYRRVMGKEIKFLLHFVKESKQDESGMPNNRFLAERTGGTYSTLKVQPAELEDSGVYFCASSQDRRTNEKLFFGSGTQLSVL.

To note about this clonotype: With a much larger clone just one base away, this may be a read error. V gene TRBV14 combines with J gene TRBJ2-7, with 7 bases lining up with TRBD2. CDR1 SGHDN and CDR2 FVKESK come from the germline V gene. V dropped 8 bases and J dropped 0; count of bases not matched to a gene: 7. CDR3 size: 14 residues. As DNA, the CDR3 is TGTGCCAGCGGCCTGAGACTAGCCTCCTACGAGCAGTACTTC. It specifies CASGLRLASYEQYF. Full variable domain (remainder filled in from reference TRBV14 and TRBJ2-7): EAGVTQFPSHSVIEKGQTVTLRCDPISGHDNLYWYRRVMGKEIKFLLHFVKESKQDESGMPNNRFLAERTGGTYSTLKVQPAELEDSGVYFCASGLRLASYEQYFGPGTRLTVT.

V and J are TRBV5-4 and TRBJ2-1; TRBD2 matches at 10 bases. Germline loops: CDR1 SGHNT, CDR2 YYREEE (reference sequence). The CDR3 has 18 residues. The junction had 10 bases not matched to a gene; V was cut back by 0 bases and J by 4 bases. The CDR3 region has the DNA TGTGCCAGCAGCTTGGAGTCGCTAGCGGGAGAGAATTACAATGAGCAGTTCTTC. It encodes CASSLESLAGENYNEQFF.

About this clonotype itself: One end of the junction fails to match germline, which may point to a read error. The chain carries TRBV7-6 and TRBJ2-5; 8 nucleotides align to TRBD2. CDR1 is SGHVS, CDR2 FNYEAQ, per germline. This CDR3 region has 16 residues. The CDR3 coding sequence is TGTGCCAGCAGCCTAATTGCCGGGAGGGCCGGGGAGACCCAGAACTTC. It translates to CASSLIAGRAGETQNF. Full variable domain (missing parts from reference TRBV7-6 and TRBJ2-5): GAGVSQSPRYKVTKRGQDVALRCDPISGHVSLYWYRQALGQGPEFLTYFNYEAQQDKSGLPNDRFSAERPEGSISTLTIQRTEQRDSAMYRCASSLIAGRAGETQNFGPGTRLLVL.

This clonotype was detected many times. The chain has TRBV4-1 and TRBJ2-6, with D uncertain. V was clipped by 0 bases and J by 0 bases, with 15 bases between them. From germline, CDR1 is MGHRA and CDR2 YSYEKL. This CDR3 comprises 19 residues. CDR3 loop: CASSQETDDHLSGANVLTF. In DNA form, the CDR3 reads TGCGCCAGCAGCCAAGAAACTGACGACCACCTCTCTGGGGCCAACGTCCTGACTTTC.

The CDR3 bases are TGTGCCAGCAGCTTAGGAGGGGGCCTCGGGGAGACCCAGTACTTC. Protein sequence: CASSLGGGLGETQYF. V is TRBV7-2 and J is TRBJ2-5; 7 bases align to TRBD1. Germline assignment: CDR1 SGHTA and CDR2 FQGNSA. The ends lost 1 base at V and 5 bases at J; junction bases unmatched: 7. This CDR3 spans 15 amino acids.

V is TRBV4-3 and J is TRBJ2-7; 7 positions agree with TRBD2. From germline, CDR1 is LGHNA and CDR2 YSLEER. There are 15 residues in the CDR3. Losses at the gene ends were 4 bases for V and 4 bases for J; bases not matched to a gene: 10. The CDR3 DNA is TGCGCCAGCAGCCCATCTAGCGGCCCGGGTTACGAGCAGTACTTC. Translating it yields CASSPSSGPGYEQYF.

The sample holds one count of this clonotype. One junction end disagrees with the germline gene, perhaps due to a read error. The chain combines TRBV27 with TRBJ2-5, with D unresolved. The CDR3 has 13 amino acids. Germline CDR1 MNHEY, CDR2 SMNVEV (reference sequence). DNA for the CDR3: TGTGCCGGCAGTTTAGACTACCAAGAGACCCAGTACTTC. Its translation is CAGSLDYQETQYF.

In its sample, this clonotype was seen a few times. The chain is built from TRBV19 and TRBJ1-1; D is unresolved. There are 14 residues in the CDR3. Germline values: CDR1 LNHDA, CDR2 SQIVND (reference sequence). V was clipped by 5 bases and J by 7 bases, with 17 bases between them. The CDR3 sequence: CASSGPLLSSEAFF. The CDR3 DNA is TGTGCCAGTAGTGGGCCTTTATTATCGAGTGAAGCTTTCTTT.

The chain has TRBV3-2 and TRBJ1-5; TRBD1 is the table's D call, not checked against the DNA. TRBV3-2 is designated a pseudogene. The CDR3 sequence is 20 residues long. CDR3 residues: CASSQDRPRQGCYSNQPQHF. CDR3 DNA: TGTGCCAGCAGCCAAGATCGTCCCCGACAGGGATGTTATAGCAATCAGCCCCAGCATTTT.

A word on this clonotype: Given a much more abundant clone one base away, this may be a read error. The chain combines TRBV12-3 or TRBV12-4 with TRBJ1-2, with D perhaps TRBD1 (5 bases). V dropped 1 base and J dropped 3 bases, with 12 bases sitting between them. The CDR3 runs 15 residues. This CDR3 is CASSLGQGGYYGYTF. CDR3 sequence (DNA): TGTGCCAGCAGTTTAGGGCAGGGCGGCTACTATGGCTACACCTTC.

A note on this clonotype: This could be a read error, since a much larger clone is one nucleotide away. This chain connects TRBV5-1 to TRBJ2-7; D possibly matches TRBD1 or TRBD2 (5 bases each). The V gene's germline CDR1 is SGHRS and CDR2 YFSETQ. This CDR3 has 14 residues. Trimming left V 0 bases short and J 6 bases short, with 13 bases between. The CDR3: CASSLVLGAAEQYF. CDR3 coding DNA: TGCGCCAGCAGCTTGGTGCTCGGGGCGGCCGAGCAGTACTTC.

This clonotype occurred many times. The J gene is TRBJ2-4, the V gene TRBV20-1; D is unresolved. The CDR3 length is 10 residues. The germline gives CDR1 DFQATT, CDR2 SNEGSKA (reference sequence). Deletions cut 5 bases from V and 9 bases from J, with 8 bases between. The CDR3 spells CSALRSIQYF. The CDR3 nucleotides are TGCAGTGCTCTCCGGTCCATTCAGTACTTC.

Only a few counts were recorded for this clonotype. The chain carries TRBV3-1 and TRBJ2-5; D is perhaps TRBD2 (6 bases). This CDR3 spans 16 amino acids. The V and J ends lost 0 bases and 0 bases respectively, with 11 bases between them. Germline V CDR1 and CDR2: LGHDT, YNNKEL (reference sequence). The CDR3 region is CASSQDALAYQETQYF. The CDR3 DNA reads TGTGCCAGCAGCCAAGACGCACTAGCTTACCAAGAGACCCAGTACTTC.

This chain links TRBV11-2 with TRBJ2-1; the D gene is possibly TRBD2 (7 bases). The CDR3 sequence is 16 residues long. Trimming pared 5 bases from V and 3 bases from J, leaving 17 bases between. Germline V CDR1 and CDR2: SGHAT, FQNNGV. The CDR3 reads CASSPNTGGFYNEQFF. The CDR3 bases are TGTGCCAGCAGCCCGAATACGGGGGGCTTCTACAATGAGCAGTTCTTC.

This clonotype was recorded at least ten times. This rearrangement joins TRBV7-9 to TRBJ2-7; TRBD1 matches at 7 bases. This CDR3 is built from 14 residues. V trimming: 1 base; J trimming: 2 bases; junction bases outside the gene matches: 2. The V gene's germline CDR1 is SEHNR and CDR2 FQNEAQ (reference sequence). The CDR3 reads CASSLVQGAYEQYF. The CDR3 DNA is TGTGCCAGCAGCTTAGTCCAGGGGGCCTACGAGCAGTACTTC.

CDR3 residues: CASSKRRTAYEQYF. The CDR3 DNA follows: TGTGCCAGCAGTAAGCGACGGACAGCCTACGAGCAGTACTTC. This chain links TRBV27 with TRBJ2-7, with a weak D call TRBD1 (6 bases). With 5 bases removed from V and 2 bases from J, the gap between germline ends came to 13 bases. The germline CDR1 and CDR2 sequences are MNHEY and SMNVEV (reference sequence). The CDR3 extends over 14 amino acids.